This TCR beta chain was identified in a study of T cells in Graves' hyperthyroidism and ophthalmopathy. This clonotype was detected only a few times. In making diagnoses, clinical symptoms, serum thyroxine and TRAb, thyroid ultrasound and orbital computed tomography were all used. Amplified regions were TCR beta CDR3 sequences from RNA transcripts. Using the HTBI primer set, a first-round RT-PCR was run on the TCR CDR3. Each CDR3 protein gets one entry after TCRdb re-called the multiplex PCR reads with MiXCR. The data show fewer than 450,000 distinct CDR3 sequences, about 15% seen once. In germline, CDR1 is LNHDA, CDR2 SQIVND (reference sequence). The V and J ends lost 3 bases and 3 bases, in that order; junction bases with no gene match: 9. The CDR3 spans 16 residues.

This chain connects TRBV19 to TRBJ2-5; 8 bases are shared with TRBD2. The clonotype was recovered from a woman younger than 45 with Graves' hyperthyroidism that later progressed to Graves' ophthalmopathy. The sequencing input was blood. The CDR3 sequence: CASSMTLAGWKETQYF. The CDR3 DNA follows: TGTGCCAGTAGTATGACGCTAGCGGGCTGGAAAGAGACCCAGTACTTC. Together with reference TRBV19 and TRBJ2-5, the CDR3 gives the full variable domain: DGGITQSPKYLFRKEGQNVTLSCEQNLNHDAMYWYRQDPGQGLRLIYYSQIVNDFQKGDIAEGYSVSREKKESFPLTVTSAQKNPTAFYLCASSMTLAGWKETQYFGPGTRLLVL.